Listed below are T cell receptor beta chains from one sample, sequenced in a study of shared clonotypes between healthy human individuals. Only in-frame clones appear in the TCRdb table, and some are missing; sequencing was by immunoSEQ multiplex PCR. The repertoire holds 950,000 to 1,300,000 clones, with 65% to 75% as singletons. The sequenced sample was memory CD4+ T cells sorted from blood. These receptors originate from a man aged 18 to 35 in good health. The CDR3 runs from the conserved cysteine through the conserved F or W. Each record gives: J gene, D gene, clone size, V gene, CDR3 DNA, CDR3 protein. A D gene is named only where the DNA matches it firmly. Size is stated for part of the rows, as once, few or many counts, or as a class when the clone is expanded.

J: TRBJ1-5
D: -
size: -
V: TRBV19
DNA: TGTGCCAGTAGTATAGGCCTCCTGTATAGCAATCAGCCCCAGCATTTT
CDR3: CASSIGLLYSNQPQHF

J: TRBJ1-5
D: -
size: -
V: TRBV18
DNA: TGTGCCAGCTCACTACTCAATCAGCCCCAGCATTTT
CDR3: CASSLLNQPQHF

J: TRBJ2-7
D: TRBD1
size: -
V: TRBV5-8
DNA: TGTGCCAGCAGCTTTGGGGGACAGAGGAACTACGAGCAGTACTTC
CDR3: CASSFGGQRNYEQYF

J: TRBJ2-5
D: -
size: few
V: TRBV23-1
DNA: TGCGCCAGCAGTTCCCCCCAGCGGGACAGCCAAGAGACCCAGTACTTC
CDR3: CASSSPQRDSQETQYF

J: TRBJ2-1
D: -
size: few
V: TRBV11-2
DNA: TGTGCCAGTACGTCCTACGATGAGCAGTTCTTC
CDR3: CASTSYDEQFF

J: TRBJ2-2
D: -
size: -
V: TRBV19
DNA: TGTGCCAGTAGTATTCGGGACAACTCAAGAACCGGGGAGCTGTTTTTT
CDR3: CASSIRDNSRTGELFF

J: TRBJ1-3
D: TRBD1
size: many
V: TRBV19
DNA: TGTGCCAGTAGGGGACAGGCGATCTCTGGAAACACCATATATTTT
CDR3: CASRGQAISGNTIYF

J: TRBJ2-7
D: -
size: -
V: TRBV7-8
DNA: TGTGCCAGCAGCCCAGGACGGGCCTACGAGCAGTACTTC
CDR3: CASSPGRAYEQYF

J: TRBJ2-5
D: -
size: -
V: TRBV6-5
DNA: TGTGCCAGCAGGGGTTTGGACTTCCAAGAGACCCAGTACTTC
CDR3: CASRGLDFQETQYF

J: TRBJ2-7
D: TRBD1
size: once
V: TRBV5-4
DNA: TGTGCCAGCAGTTACGGGACAGGGATTTCCTACGAGCAGTACTTC
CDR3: CASSYGTGISYEQYF

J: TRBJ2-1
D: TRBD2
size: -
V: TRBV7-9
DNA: TGTGCCAGCAGCCCAAATGGGACTAGCGCCCTGGGGCAGTTCTTC
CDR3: CASSPNGTSALGQFF

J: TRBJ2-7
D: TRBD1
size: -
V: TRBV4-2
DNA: TGTGCCAGCAGCCAAGGGGGAGTCCCGGGACAGACCTACGAGCAGTACTTC
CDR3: CASSQGGVPGQTYEQYF

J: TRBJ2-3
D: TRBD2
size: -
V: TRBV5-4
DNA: TGTGCCAGCAGCACGGCGTTAGCGGGGACTGGGACAGATACGCAGTATTTT
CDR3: CASSTALAGTGTDTQYF

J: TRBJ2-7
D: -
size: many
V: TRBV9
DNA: TGTGCCAGCAGCCGGGATCTGAGCTCCTACGAGCAGTACTTC
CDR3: CASSRDLSSYEQYF

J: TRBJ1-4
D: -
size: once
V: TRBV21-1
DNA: TGTGCCAGCAGCAAAGTCCAGTGGGCTAATGAAAAACTGTTTTTT
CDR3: CASSKVQWANEKLFF

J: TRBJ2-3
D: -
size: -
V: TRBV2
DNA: TGTGCCAGCAGTGAAACTGATTCTGGTACGCAGTATTTT
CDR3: CASSETDSGTQYF

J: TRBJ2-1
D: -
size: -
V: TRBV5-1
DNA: TGCGCCAGCAGCTTGTCTCCGGGACGGAAAGACAATGAGCAGTTCTTC
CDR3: CASSLSPGRKDNEQFF

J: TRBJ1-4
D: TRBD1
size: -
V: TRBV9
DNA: TGTGCCAGCCACAGGGACACAGGGGTAGGTTCGGGTGAAAAACTGTTTTTT
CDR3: CASHRDTGVGSGEKLFF

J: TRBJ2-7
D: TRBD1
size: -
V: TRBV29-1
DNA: TGCAGCGTTGAAGGACAGGGGGGTTCTTACGAGCAGTACTTC
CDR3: CSVEGQGGSYEQYF

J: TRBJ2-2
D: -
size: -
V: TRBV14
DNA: TGTGCCAGCAGTGATAAAAAATCGAACACCGGGGAGCTGTTTTTT
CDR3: CASSDKKSNTGELFF

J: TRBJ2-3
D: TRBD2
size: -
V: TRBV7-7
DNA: TGTGCTAGCAGCTTACACCTAGCGGGAAACCCAGATACGCAGTATTTT
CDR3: CASSLHLAGNPDTQYF

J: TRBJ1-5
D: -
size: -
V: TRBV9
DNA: TGTGCCAGCAGCGCGAGCACGGATAATCAGCCCCAGCATTTT
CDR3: CASSASTDNQPQHF

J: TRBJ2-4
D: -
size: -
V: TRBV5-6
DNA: TGTGCCAGCAGCTTCGTCAGCCCCAAAAACATTCAGCAGTACTTC
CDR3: CASSFVSPKNIQQYF

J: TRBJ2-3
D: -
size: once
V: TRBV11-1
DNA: TGTGCCAGCAGCATACATAGAGGAGATACGCAGTATTTT
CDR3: CASSIHRGDTQYF

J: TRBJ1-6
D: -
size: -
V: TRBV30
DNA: TGTGCCTGGAGTGTTTCCGGGGGCGGTTCACCCCTCCACTTT
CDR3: CAWSVSGGGSPLHF

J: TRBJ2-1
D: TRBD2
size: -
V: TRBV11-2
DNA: TGTGCCAGCAGATCGCTAGCGGGAGGAGGCTACAATGAGCAGTTCTTC
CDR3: CASRSLAGGGYNEQFF

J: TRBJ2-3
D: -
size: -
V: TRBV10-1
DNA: TGCGCCAGCAGTGATTTCGGCAGAAGCACAGATACGCAGTATTTT
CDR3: CASSDFGRSTDTQYF

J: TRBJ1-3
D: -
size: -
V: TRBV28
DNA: TGTGCCAGCAGACCCCATTTAGGCTCTGGAAACACCATATATTTT
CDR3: CASRPHLGSGNTIYF

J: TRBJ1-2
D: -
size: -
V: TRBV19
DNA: TGTGCCAGTAGAACTCTGGGGGGGGACTATGGCTACACCTTC
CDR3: CASRTLGGDYGYTF

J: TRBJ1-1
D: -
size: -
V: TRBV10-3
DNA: TGTGCCATCAGTGAGTCCGGGGGAGGGGGAGCTTTCTTT
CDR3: CAISESGGGGAFF

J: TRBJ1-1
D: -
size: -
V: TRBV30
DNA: TGTGCCTGGAGTGTCGAGGGTTTCACTGAAGCTTTCTTT
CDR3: CAWSVEGFTEAFF

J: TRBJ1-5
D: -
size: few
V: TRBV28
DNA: TGTGCCAGCGCGACACCTTATAGCAATCAGCCCCAGCATTTT
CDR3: CASATPYSNQPQHF

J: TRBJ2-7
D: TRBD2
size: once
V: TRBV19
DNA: TGTGCCAGTGCTCTAGCGGGAGGGACCTACGAGCAGTACTTC
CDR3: CASALAGGTYEQYF

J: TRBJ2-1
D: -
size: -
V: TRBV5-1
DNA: TGCGCCAGCCTGCAGGGTGGCGGGGCGCATGAGCAGTTCTTC
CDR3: CASLQGGGAHEQFF

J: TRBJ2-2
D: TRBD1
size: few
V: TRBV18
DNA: TGTGCCAGCTCGGTGCTTTCCACGGGACAGGGTCCAAACGGGGAGCTGTTTTTT
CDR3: CASSVLSTGQGPNGELFF

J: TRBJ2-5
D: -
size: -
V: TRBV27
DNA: TGTGCCAGCAGTTCCGTCCTCCAAGAGACCCAGTACTTC
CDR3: CASSSVLQETQYF

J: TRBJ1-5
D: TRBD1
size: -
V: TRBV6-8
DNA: TGTGCCAGCAGTTACTCGATAGGACAGGGGGCTAGCAATCAGCCCCAGCATTTT
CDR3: CASSYSIGQGASNQPQHF

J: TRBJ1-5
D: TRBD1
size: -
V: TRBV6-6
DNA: TGTGCCAGCAGTTACACCGACAGGGGGAGTAGTCAGCCCCAGCATTTT
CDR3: CASSYTDRGSSQPQHF

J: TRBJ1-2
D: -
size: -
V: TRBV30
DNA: TGTGCCTGGAAGCATCGGGACTACTATGGCTACACCTTC
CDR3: CAWKHRDYYGYTF

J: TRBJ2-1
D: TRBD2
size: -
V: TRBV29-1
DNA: TGCAGCGGTTCCGGGACTAGCGGGAGTTTTAATGAGCAGTTCTTC
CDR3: CSGSGTSGSFNEQFF

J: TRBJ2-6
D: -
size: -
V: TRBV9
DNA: TGTGCCAGCAGCGCTGGGGCCAACGTCCTGACTTTC
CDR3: CASSAGANVLTF

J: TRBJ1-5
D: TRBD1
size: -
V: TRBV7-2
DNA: TGTGCCAGCAGCTTTGGCACAGGGGGCAATCAGCCCCAGCATTTT
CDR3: CASSFGTGGNQPQHF

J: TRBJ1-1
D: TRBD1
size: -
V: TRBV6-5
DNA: TGTGCCAGCAGTTACTCGACAGGGGTTGGCACTGAAGCTTTCTTT
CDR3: CASSYSTGVGTEAFF

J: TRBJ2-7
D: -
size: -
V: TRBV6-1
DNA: TGTGCCAGCAGTGAAACCGAAGGCGGGTCGTACTACGAGCAGTACTTC
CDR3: CASSETEGGSYYEQYF

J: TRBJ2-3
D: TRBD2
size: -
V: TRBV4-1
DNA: TGCGCCAGCAGCCAAGACCCGGGACTAGCGGGGGGGCGGCTGCAGTATTTT
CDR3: CASSQDPGLAGGRLQYF

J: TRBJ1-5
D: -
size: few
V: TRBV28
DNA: TGTGCCAGCAGTTCCGGCAGCAACAATCAGCCCCAGCATTTT
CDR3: CASSSGSNNQPQHF